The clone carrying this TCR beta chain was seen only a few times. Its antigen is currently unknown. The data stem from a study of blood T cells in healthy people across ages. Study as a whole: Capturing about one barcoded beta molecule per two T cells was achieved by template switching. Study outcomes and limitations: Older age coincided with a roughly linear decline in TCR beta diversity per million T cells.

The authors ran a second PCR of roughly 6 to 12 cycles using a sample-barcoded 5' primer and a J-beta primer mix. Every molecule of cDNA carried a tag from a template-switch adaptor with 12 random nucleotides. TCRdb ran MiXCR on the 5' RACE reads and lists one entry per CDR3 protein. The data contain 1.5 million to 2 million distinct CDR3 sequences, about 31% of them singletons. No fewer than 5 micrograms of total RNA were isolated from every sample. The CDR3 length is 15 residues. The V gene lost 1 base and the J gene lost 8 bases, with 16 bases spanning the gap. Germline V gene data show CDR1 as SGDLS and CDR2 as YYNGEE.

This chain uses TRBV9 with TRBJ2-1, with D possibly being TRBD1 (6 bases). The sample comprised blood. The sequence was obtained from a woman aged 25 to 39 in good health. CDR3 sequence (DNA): TGTGCCAGCAGCGTAACCGACAGGAGGACCGATGAGCAGTTCTTC. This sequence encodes CASSVTDRRTDEQFF.